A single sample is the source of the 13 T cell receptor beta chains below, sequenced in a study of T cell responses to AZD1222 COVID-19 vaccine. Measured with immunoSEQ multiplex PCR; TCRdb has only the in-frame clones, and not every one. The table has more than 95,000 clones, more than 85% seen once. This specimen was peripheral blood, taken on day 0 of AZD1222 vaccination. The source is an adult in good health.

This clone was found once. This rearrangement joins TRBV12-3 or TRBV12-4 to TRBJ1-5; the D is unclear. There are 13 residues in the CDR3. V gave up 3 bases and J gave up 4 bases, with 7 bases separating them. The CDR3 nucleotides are TGTGCCAGCAGTTTTGCGGTAAATCAGCCCCAGCATTTT. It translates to CASSFAVNQPQHF.

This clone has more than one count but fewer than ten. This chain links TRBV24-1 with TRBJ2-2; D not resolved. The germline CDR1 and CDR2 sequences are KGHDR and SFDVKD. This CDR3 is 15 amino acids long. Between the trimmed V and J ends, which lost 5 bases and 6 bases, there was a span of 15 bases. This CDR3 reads CATSVNPDPPGELFF. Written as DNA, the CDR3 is TGTGCCACCAGTGTTAATCCAGACCCGCCCGGGGAGCTGTTTTTT.

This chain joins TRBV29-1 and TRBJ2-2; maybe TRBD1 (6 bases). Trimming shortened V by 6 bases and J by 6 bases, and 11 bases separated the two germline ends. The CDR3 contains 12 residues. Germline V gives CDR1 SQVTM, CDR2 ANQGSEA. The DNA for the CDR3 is TGCAGCGTAACAGGGTCGGCCGGGGAGCTGTTTTTT. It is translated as CSVTGSAGELFF.

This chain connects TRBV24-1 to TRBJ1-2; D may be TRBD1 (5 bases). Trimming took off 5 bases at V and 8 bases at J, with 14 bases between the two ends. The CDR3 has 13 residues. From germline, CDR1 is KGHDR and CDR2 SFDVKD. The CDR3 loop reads CATSGDGFQGYTF. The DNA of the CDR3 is TGTGCCACCAGTGGGGACGGTTTTCAGGGCTACACCTTC.

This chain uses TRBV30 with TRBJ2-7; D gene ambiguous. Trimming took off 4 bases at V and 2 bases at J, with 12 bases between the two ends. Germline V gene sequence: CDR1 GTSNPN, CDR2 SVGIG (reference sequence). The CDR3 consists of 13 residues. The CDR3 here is CAWNSYRAYEQYF. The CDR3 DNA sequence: TGTGCCTGGAATAGTTACAGAGCCTACGAGCAGTACTTC.

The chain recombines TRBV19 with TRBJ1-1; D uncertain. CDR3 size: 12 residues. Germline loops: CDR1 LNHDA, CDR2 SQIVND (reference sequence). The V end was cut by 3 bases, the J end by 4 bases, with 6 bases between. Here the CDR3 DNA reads TGTGCCAGTAGTATCACGGGCACTGAAGCTTTCTTT. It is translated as CASSITGTEAFF.

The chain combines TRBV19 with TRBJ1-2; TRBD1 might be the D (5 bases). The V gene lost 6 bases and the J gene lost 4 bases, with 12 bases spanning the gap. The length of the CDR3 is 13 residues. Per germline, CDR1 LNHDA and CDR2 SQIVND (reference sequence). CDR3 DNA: TGTGCCAGTAGCCCCCGGGACTCCTATGGCTACACCTTC. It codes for CASSPRDSYGYTF.

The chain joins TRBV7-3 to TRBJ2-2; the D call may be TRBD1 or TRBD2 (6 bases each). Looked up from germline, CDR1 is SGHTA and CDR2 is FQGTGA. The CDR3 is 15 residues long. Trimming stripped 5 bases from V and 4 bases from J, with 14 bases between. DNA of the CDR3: TGTGCCAGCAGCGCACAGGGAGGAGGCACCGGGGAGCTGTTTTTT. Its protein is CASSAQGGGTGELFF.

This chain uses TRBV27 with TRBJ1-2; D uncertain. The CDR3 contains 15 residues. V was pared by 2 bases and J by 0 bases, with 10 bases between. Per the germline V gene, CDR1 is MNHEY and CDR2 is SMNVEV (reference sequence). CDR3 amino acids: CASSLGFETNYGYTF. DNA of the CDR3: TGTGCCAGCAGTTTAGGTTTCGAAACTAACTATGGCTACACCTTC.

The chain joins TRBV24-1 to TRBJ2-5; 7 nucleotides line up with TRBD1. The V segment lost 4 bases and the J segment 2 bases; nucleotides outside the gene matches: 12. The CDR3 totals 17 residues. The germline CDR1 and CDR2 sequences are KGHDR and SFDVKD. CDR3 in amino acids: CATSETAEDRRQETQYF. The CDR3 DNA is TGTGCCACCAGTGAAACAGCCGAGGACAGGAGACAAGAGACCCAGTACTTC.

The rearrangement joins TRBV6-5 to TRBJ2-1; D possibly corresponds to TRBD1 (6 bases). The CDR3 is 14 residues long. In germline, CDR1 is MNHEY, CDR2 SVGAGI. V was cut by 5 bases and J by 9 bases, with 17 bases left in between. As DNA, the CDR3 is TGTGCCAGCAGTCTAACTGTACAGGGCTCTGAGCAGTTCTTC. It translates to CASSLTVQGSEQFF.

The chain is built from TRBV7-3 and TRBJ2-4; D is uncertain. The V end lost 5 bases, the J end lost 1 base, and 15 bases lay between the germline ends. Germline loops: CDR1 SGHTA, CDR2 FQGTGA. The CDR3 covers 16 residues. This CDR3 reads CASSTYWTLAKNIQYF. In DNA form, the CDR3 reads TGTGCCAGCAGCACTTACTGGACCCTGGCCAAAAACATTCAGTACTTC.

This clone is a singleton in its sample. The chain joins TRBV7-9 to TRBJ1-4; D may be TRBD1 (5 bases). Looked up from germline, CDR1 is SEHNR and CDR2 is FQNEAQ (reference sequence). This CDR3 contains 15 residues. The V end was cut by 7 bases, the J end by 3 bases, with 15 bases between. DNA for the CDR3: TGTGCCAGCAACGAAGGGGACGGACCTAATGAAAAACTGTTTTTT. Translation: CASNEGDGPNEKLFF.